This T cell receptor beta chain was sequenced for a study of blood T cell repertoires in COVID-19. Study overall: Samples came from the United States, Italy and Spain, spanning acute and convalescent COVID-19. In each case, the material was cDNA or gDNA derived from T cells, B-cell-depleted T cells, or PBMCs.

Details on this clone: At one end the junction does not follow the germline gene, possibly because of a read error.

Seattle's cohort entered during active infection and was followed longitudinally. Original processing notes: Researchers report that nucleated cell counts were estimated from reference gene primer amplification. Profiling relied on immunoSEQ multiplex PCR, and the TCRdb table lists in-frame clones only, not all of them. Clone size and the V and J calls come from that table; the DNA yielded D and trimming. The sample records roughly 75,000 clones, 70% to 90% being singletons. The CDR3 is 16 residues long. Germline V lookup: CDR1 LNHDA, CDR2 SQIVND (reference sequence). The receptor was isolated from a man older than 75 with COVID-19, enrolled during active disease. The J gene is TRBJ1-1, the V gene TRBV19; 10 nucleotides line up with TRBD1. The sequencing sample was made of peripheral blood. CDR3 loop: CASSIGTGDANTEAFF. DNA of the CDR3: TGTGCCAGTAGCATAGGGACAGGGGACGCGAACACTGAAGCTTTCTTT.